This T cell receptor (beta chain) was identified in a study (dated by TCRdb to the mid-2010s). With respect to the entire study: The study examined whether tumor-infiltrating Tregs in breast cancer are drawn from blood Tregs or arise in situ by conversion from other CD4+ T cell subsets. On the study overall, not on this receptor specifically: The validation in the larger cohort was limited to a single TCR beta V-J rearrangement instead of whole repertoires. In terms of TCR gene usage, tumor memory CD4+ T cells clustered together with blood and lymph node memory CD4+ cells, as well as with lymph node naive CD4+ cells. The greatest overlap of tumor-infiltrating Treg TCR alpha and beta sequences was observed with tumor naive CD4+ T cells, followed by blood naive CD4+ T cells.

To purify naive CD4+ T cells, the Miltenyi Naive CD4+ T Cell Isolation kit was used, and CD25 microbeads served to deplete Tregs. Tregs, naive and memory CD4+ T cells from tumor, blood and ipsilateral draining lymph nodes of five or six breast cancer patients underwent full-length TCR alpha and beta sequencing. Ficoll density gradient centrifugation was used to isolate mononuclear cells from either lymph nodes or 50 to 65 ml of peripheral blood. A purity exceeding 90% was confirmed by FACS for the sorted cell populations. Full-length TCR variable regions were amplified by 5' RACE PCR with constant-region reverse primers, and semi-nested PCR with Nested Universal Primer A was subsequently performed. The ReliaPrep RNA Cell Miniprep System was used to extract total RNA, which was then reverse transcribed into 5'RACE-ready cDNA with the SMARTer RACE 5'/3' Kit. An Illumina MiSeq was used to sequence the full-length TCR alpha and beta libraries, which had been barcoded with multiplex adaptors. Regarding the original processing steps: For each of nine subset-tissue groups, sequencing data from the five patients were pooled, and the groups were compared by unsupervised clustering of TCR gene usage. Repertoire similarity was calculated with the Morisita-Horn index, weighting shared sequences by their contribution to each repertoire. TCRdb reprocessing: public reads trimmed at Q25 with fastp, clones called with MiXCR, in-frame beta chains kept. Rows merge per CDR3 protein into single entries with the most common DNA and genes. It is TCRdb's table, rather than the study itself, that gives the V and J calls and clone size. Across this sample there are about 50,000 distinct CDR3 sequences, with around 28% seen only once. The top ten clones comprise under 2.5% of the sample.

A remark on this clonotype: Its binding antigen is unknown. No base quality information exists; no much larger clone differs at one position.

The germline ends are 11 bases apart after V is trimmed by 0 bases and J by 5 bases. As encoded in the germline V gene (reference sequence), CDR1 is MNHEY while CDR2 is SMNVEV. There are 15 amino acids in the CDR3, from cysteine to phenylalanine inclusive. Left in the record is the CDR3 DNA by itself, 45 bases read in frame from the first base. The rearranged chain carries TRBV27 and TRBJ2-1; possibly the D gene is TRBD2, per 6 matching bases. This clonotype originated in a female donor with breast cancer. What was sequenced was naive CD4+ T cells sorted from blood. The cell subset or site label here, explained by the study, means: naive CD4+ T cells, CD4+CD45RA+CD25-. The CDR3 reads CASSLSSGANNEQFF. The nucleotides are TGTGCCAGCAGTTTATCGTCGGGAGCTAACAATGAGCAGTTCTTC.